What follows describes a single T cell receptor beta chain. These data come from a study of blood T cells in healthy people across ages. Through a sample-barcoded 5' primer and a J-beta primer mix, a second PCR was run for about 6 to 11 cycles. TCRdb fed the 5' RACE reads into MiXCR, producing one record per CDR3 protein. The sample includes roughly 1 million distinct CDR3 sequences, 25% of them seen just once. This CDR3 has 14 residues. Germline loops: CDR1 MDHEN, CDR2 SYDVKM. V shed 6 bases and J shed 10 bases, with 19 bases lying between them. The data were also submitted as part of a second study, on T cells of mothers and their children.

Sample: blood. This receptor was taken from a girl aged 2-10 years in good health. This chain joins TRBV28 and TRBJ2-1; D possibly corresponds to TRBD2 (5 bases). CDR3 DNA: TGTGCCAGCAGCTCCCTGGCGGGCCAGCGGGAGCAGTTCTTC. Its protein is CASSSLAGQREQFF.